Each of the 21 T cell receptor beta chains below was sequenced from the same sample in a study of cytomegalovirus exposure and HLA in healthy donors. Both 60 Vbeta primers and 13 Jbeta primers went into the PCR. The data were produced by immunoSEQ multiplex PCR, yet TCRdb's version contains in-frame clones alone and is incomplete. In the table there are some 150,000 clones, 70% to 80% of which are singletons. Sequencing was carried out using PBMCs. The receptors originated from a human donor in good health.

The chain joins TRBV5-1 to TRBJ2-2; 11 bases match TRBD1. Germline V CDR1 and CDR2: SGHRS, YFSETQ. Trimming cost V 4 bases and J 5 bases; bases outside gene matches: 7. The CDR3 totals 16 residues. The CDR3 DNA reads TGCGCCAGCAGCCCAGGACAGGGGGCGAGGACCGGGGAGCTGTTTTTT. Translation: CASSPGQGARTGELFF.

V is TRBV28 and J is TRBJ1-4, with 9 bases that match TRBD1. Germline V CDR1 and CDR2: MDHEN, SYDVKM. There are 15 residues in the CDR3. Unmatched junction bases numbered 12, after V lost 8 bases and J lost 8 bases. CDR3 in DNA: TGTGCCAGCGGAGGAGACGGGACAGGGAACGAAAAACTGTTTTTT. This codes for CASGGDGTGNEKLFF.

The chain couples TRBV7-2 to TRBJ2-2, with D tentatively TRBD2 (5 bases). Trimming took off 5 bases at V and 7 bases at J, with 8 bases between the two ends. Germline V gene data show CDR1 as SGHTA and CDR2 as FQGNSA. The CDR3 covers 12 residues. The CDR3 sequence is CASSRRGGELFF. CDR3 nucleotide sequence: TGTGCCAGCAGCCGCCGGGGCGGGGAGCTGTTTTTT.

The CDR3 nucleotides read TGTGCCAGCAGTGCAGGATGGGGCTCCGGGGAGCTGTTTTTT. Its protein product is CASSAGWGSGELFF. The genes are TRBV7-3 and TRBJ2-2, with a tentative D call TRBD1 (5 bases). Trimming left V 6 bases short and J 6 bases short, with 14 bases between. The CDR3 has 14 amino acids. The germline CDR1 and CDR2 sequences are SGHTA and FQGTGA.

V and J are TRBV29-1 and TRBJ2-7; 10 bases are shared with TRBD2. V dropped 4 bases and J dropped 3; count of bases not matched to a gene: 6. The CDR3 consists of 14 residues. Germline-derived CDR1 and CDR2 are SQVTM and ANQGSEA. The chain's CDR3 is CSVVLAGERYEQYF. CDR3 DNA sequence: TGCAGCGTTGTCCTAGCGGGGGAGCGCTACGAGCAGTACTTC.

This clone was detected only a few times. V and J are TRBV6-1 and TRBJ2-1; 10 positions match TRBD2. J was trimmed by 6 bases and V by 7 bases; bases with no gene match: 9. The CDR3 loop spans 15 amino acids. The germline V gene has CDR1 MNHNS and CDR2 SASEGT. The CDR3 is CASMSRTSGGNEQFF. CDR3 DNA: TGTGCCAGCATGAGTCGGACTAGCGGTGGCAATGAGCAGTTCTTC.

V and J are TRBV30 and TRBJ2-7, with 10 bases fitting TRBD1. The germline CDR1 and CDR2 sequences are GTSNPN and SVGIG (reference sequence). The junction had 8 bases not matched to a gene; V was cut back by 6 bases and J by 3 bases. The CDR3 loop spans 14 amino acids. The CDR3 protein is CACQGQGGLYEQYF. In DNA form, the CDR3 reads TGTGCCTGTCAAGGACAGGGGGGACTCTACGAGCAGTACTTC.

DNA for the CDR3: TGCGCCAGCAGCTTGGGGCCCGGGACAACCTCTGGAAACACCATATATTTT. Its translation: CASSLGPGTTSGNTIYF. This sequence joins TRBV5-1 and TRBJ1-3; perhaps TRBD1 as D (6 bases). Germline V gene sequence: CDR1 SGHRS, CDR2 YFSETQ. This CDR3 is built from 17 residues. The ends were cut back, 0 bases at V and 0 bases at J, with 13 bases in the middle.

The CDR3 coding sequence is TGTGCCAGCAGTTTACGTGTCGGGAGGTCTTACAATGAGCAGTTCTTC. As protein: CASSLRVGRSYNEQFF. This chain uses TRBV27 with TRBJ2-1; TRBD2 agrees at 7 bases. The CDR3 has 16 amino acids. Germline CDR1 and CDR2: MNHEY and SMNVEV (reference sequence). Unmatched junction bases numbered 8, after V lost 2 bases and J lost 4 bases.

This chain joins TRBV2 and TRBJ1-1; D is perhaps TRBD1 (6 bases). V dropped 7 bases and J dropped 9 bases, with 24 bases sitting between them. Germline CDR1 and CDR2: SNHLY and FYNNEI. CDR3 size: 15 residues. The CDR3 reads CASNPSGTTRGKAFF. The CDR3 coding sequence is TGTGCCAGCAATCCCTCGGGGACAACCCGGGGAAAAGCTTTCTTT.

In nucleotides, the CDR3 is TGCGCCAGCAGCCAACAGGGTGAAGGAGTGGGGACCCAGTACTTC. This gives the protein CASSQQGEGVGTQYF. The genes are TRBV4-3 and TRBJ2-5, with D possibly TRBD1 on 5 matching bases. CDR1 LGHNA and CDR2 YSLEER come from the germline V gene. V was shortened by 2 bases and J by 7 bases, with 17 bases between the two germline ends. The CDR3 covers 15 residues.

This clone has only a few counts. The chain is built from TRBV5-6 and TRBJ1-4; 8 bases are shared with TRBD1. The CDR3 length is 15 residues. Germline V gene data show CDR1 as SGHDT and CDR2 as YYEEEE. Trimming cost V 5 bases and J 8 bases; bases outside gene matches: 11. CDR3 residues: CASSLQGQGEEKLFF. The DNA for the CDR3 is TGTGCCAGCAGTCTCCAAGGACAGGGTGAAGAAAAACTGTTTTTT.

The chain links TRBV6-5 to TRBJ1-4, with D possibly matching TRBD1 (5 bases). The CDR3 loop spans 14 amino acids. CDR1 and CDR2 from the germline V gene are MNHEY and SVGAGI. Trimming stripped 6 bases from V and 6 bases from J, with 14 bases between. The CDR3 loop reads CASRKGLQHEKLFF. CDR3 DNA: TGTGCCAGCAGAAAGGGACTGCAACATGAAAAACTGTTTTTT.

The chain joins TRBV5-1 to TRBJ2-7; tentatively, D is TRBD2 (5 bases). Trimming stripped 5 bases from V and 5 bases from J, with 26 bases between. The germline V gene encodes CDR1 SGHRS and CDR2 YFSETQ. The CDR3 length is 17 residues. CDR3 DNA: TGCGCCAGCAGTTCTTTTTTTGGGCGGGCGCTTCTGGACGAGCAGTACTTC. Protein: CASSSFFGRALLDEQYF.

The J gene is TRBJ1-6, the V gene TRBV19, with D possibly matching TRBD1 (5 bases). V dropped 3 bases and J dropped 7 bases, with 16 bases sitting between them. This CDR3 has 16 amino acids. Looked up from germline, CDR1 is LNHDA and CDR2 is SQIVND (reference sequence). The DNA for the CDR3 is TGTGCCAGTAGTATGATGGGGCGGGGAGGCAATTCACCCCTCCACTTT. Translating it yields CASSMMGRGGNSPLHF.

V gene TRBV5-5 combines with J gene TRBJ1-5; TRBD1 matches at 8 bases. Trimming cost V 4 bases and J 6 bases; bases outside gene matches: 9. The germline V gene has CDR1 SGHKS and CDR2 YYEKEE (reference sequence). The CDR3 totals 15 residues. The CDR3 DNA reads as TGTGCCAGCAGCGAAGAAACAGGGGGGTTTCAGCCCCAGCATTTT. Residues: CASSEETGGFQPQHF.

The chain recombines TRBV11-1 with TRBJ1-6; perhaps TRBD1 as D (6 bases). The germline V gene has CDR1 SGHAT and CDR2 FQDESV (reference sequence). The CDR3 extends over 14 amino acids. V was shortened by 0 bases and J by 9 bases, with 9 bases between the two germline ends. Written as DNA, the CDR3 is TGTGCCAGCAGCTTAGCGGGGGCAGGTTCACCCCTCCACTTT. The encoded protein is CASSLAGAGSPLHF.

The V gene is TRBV7-4, the J gene TRBJ2-4; 9 bases align to TRBD2. The CDR3 loop spans 16 amino acids. Germline V lookup: CDR1 SGHVT, CDR2 SQSDAQ. V was pared by 3 bases and J by 8 bases, with 11 bases of the junction left unmatched. The CDR3 bases are TGTGCCAGCAGCTTGCGGGCCGCGGGGGGGTCGGACATTCAGTACTTC. It codes for CASSLRAAGGSDIQYF.

This chain links TRBV9 with TRBJ2-7; D call uncertain. The length of the CDR3 is 14 residues. With 0 bases removed from V and 0 bases from J, the gap between germline ends came to 7 bases. Germline-derived CDR1 and CDR2 are SGDLS and YYNGEE. The CDR3 loop reads CASSVVGSSYEQYF. The CDR3 bases are TGTGCCAGCAGCGTAGTCGGTAGCTCCTACGAGCAGTACTTC.

This chain uses TRBV15 with TRBJ1-5; no clear D gene. V was shortened by 3 bases and J by 11 bases, with 8 bases between the two germline ends. Germline V gives CDR1 LNHNV, CDR2 YYDKDF (reference sequence). This CDR3 spans 11 amino acids. CDR3 coding DNA: TGTGCCACCAGCAGGGGCGGGTCCCAGCATTTT. This encodes CATSRGGSQHF.

Only a few counts were recorded for this clone. V gene TRBV5-1 combines with J gene TRBJ2-5; D call uncertain. The CDR3 totals 14 residues. CDR1 and CDR2 (germline): SGHRS, YFSETQ. Trimming left V 4 bases short and J 5 bases short, with 15 bases between. CDR3 nucleotides: TGCGCCAGCAGCCCCTATGAACTTTCGGAGACCCAGTACTTC. This sequence encodes CASSPYELSETQYF.